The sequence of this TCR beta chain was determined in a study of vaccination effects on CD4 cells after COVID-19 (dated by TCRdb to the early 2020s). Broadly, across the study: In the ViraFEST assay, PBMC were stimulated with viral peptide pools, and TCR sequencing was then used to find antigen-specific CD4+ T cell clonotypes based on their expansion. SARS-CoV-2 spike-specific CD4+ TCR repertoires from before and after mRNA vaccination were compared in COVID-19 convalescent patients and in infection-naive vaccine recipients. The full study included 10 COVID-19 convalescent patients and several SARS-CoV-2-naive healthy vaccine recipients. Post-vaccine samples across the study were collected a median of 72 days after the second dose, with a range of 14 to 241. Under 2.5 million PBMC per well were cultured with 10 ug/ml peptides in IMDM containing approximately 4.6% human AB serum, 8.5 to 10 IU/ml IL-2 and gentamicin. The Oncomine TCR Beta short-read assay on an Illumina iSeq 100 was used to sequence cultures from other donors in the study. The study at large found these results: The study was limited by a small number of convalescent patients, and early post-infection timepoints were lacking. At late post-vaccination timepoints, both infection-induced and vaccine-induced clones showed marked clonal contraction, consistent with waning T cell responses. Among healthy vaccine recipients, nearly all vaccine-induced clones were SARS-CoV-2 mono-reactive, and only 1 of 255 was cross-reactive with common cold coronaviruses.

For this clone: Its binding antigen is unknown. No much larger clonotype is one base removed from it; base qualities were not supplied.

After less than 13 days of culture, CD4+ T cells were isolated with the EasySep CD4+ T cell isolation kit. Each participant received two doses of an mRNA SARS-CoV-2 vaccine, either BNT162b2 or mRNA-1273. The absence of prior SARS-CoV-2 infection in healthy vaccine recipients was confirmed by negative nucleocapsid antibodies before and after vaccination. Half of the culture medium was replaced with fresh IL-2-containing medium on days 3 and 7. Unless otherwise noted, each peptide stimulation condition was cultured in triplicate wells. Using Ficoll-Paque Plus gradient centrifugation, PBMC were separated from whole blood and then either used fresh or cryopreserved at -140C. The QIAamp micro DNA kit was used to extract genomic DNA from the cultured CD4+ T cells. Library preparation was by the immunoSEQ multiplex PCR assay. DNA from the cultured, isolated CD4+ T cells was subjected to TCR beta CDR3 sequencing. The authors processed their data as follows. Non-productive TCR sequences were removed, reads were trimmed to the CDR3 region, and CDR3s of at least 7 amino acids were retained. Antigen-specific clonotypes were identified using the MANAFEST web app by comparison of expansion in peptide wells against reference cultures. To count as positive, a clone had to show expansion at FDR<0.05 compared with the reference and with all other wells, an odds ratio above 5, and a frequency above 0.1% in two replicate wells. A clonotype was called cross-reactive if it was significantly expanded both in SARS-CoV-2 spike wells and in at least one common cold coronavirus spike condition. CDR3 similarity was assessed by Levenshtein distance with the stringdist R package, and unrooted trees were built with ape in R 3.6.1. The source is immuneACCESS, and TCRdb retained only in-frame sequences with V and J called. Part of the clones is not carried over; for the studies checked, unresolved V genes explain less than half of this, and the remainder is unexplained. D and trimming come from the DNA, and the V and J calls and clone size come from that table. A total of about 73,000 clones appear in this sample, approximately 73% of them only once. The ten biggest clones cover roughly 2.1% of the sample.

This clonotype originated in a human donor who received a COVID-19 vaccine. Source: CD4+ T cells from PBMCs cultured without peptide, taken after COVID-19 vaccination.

The nucleotide sequence is TGTGCCAGCAGCAACCGGGACAAATTCACCTTC. It translates to CASSNRDKFTF. The V and J genes are TRBV6-5 and TRBJ1-2; possibly the D gene is TRBD1, per 6 matching bases. The germline ends are 15 bases apart after V is trimmed by 6 bases and J by 13 bases. The CDR1 and CDR2 encoded by the germline V gene are MNHEY and SVGAGI. Including the terminal cysteine and phenylalanine, the CDR3 comprises 11 residues. Left in the record is the CDR3 DNA by itself, 33 bases read in frame from the first base.